A single T cell receptor beta chain is shown here with its context. The antigen remains unidentified. This entry belongs to a study of T cell responses to AZD1222 COVID-19 vaccine. General observations from the study: Spike was spanned by vaccine-associated CD4 TCRs, which were dominant at 160-218 and 743-854. Sampling captured repertoires only after the peak T cell response.

V shed 4 bases and J 4 bases; nucleotides not matched to a gene: 10. This CDR3 is 16 amino acids long. Germline V gene lookup returns CDR1 LGHDT and CDR2 YNNKEL (reference sequence). TCRdb's copy holds only in-frame clones and misses some; the assay was immunoSEQ multiplex PCR. This sample has more than 85,000 clones; around 90% occur once, and the top ten carry roughly 14%. V and J are TRBV3-1 (or the pseudogene TRBV3-2) and TRBJ2-3, with 8 bases aligning to TRBD1. Here the sequenced sample was peripheral blood, taken 28 days after the second AZD1222 dose. This TCR derives from an adult who received the AZD1222 COVID-19 vaccine. The CDR3 protein is CASSLWRTGFADTQYF. CDR3 DNA: TGTGCCAGCAGCCTCTGGCGGACAGGGTTTGCAGATACGCAGTATTTT.